The 19 T cell receptor beta chains given below trace back to one sample, sequenced in a study of shared clonotypes between healthy human individuals. The method was immunoSEQ multiplex PCR; TCRdb's version includes in-frame clones alone and lacks a portion of them. Among around 1,000,000 clones listed, 60% to 80% were seen once. The sequencing sample was made of memory CD4+ T cells from PBMCs. Noted subset: CD45RA-negative fraction. These receptor sequences come from a young man in good health. Some clones in this sample may be carry-over from other donors' samples.

CDR3 loop: CASSLVPPGRGSGNTIYF. In DNA form, the CDR3 reads TGCGCCAGCAGCTTGGTTCCGCCCGGGCGGGGCTCTGGAAACACCATATATTTT. The genes are TRBV5-1 and TRBJ1-3; D gene unclear. Trimming took off 0 bases at V and 0 bases at J, with 16 bases between the two ends. The CDR3 extends over 18 amino acids. CDR1 and CDR2 (germline): SGHRS, YFSETQ.

This clone occurred a few times. The chain combines TRBV19 with TRBJ1-1; D is unresolved. Trimming removed 7 bases from V and 3 bases from J, with 15 bases in between. From germline, CDR1 is LNHDA and CDR2 SQIVND (reference sequence). The CDR3 has 14 residues. CDR3 in DNA: TGTGCCAGTACCCCCGGTGGCAGCTACACTGAAGCTTTCTTT. It yields the protein CASTPGGSYTEAFF.

This chain connects TRBV6-5 to TRBJ1-1; no reliable D call. V was pared by 6 bases and J by 6 bases, with 14 bases between. The CDR3 spans 13 residues. Germline V gene data show CDR1 as MNHEY and CDR2 as SVGAGI. The CDR3 nucleotides are TGTGCCAGCAGAATAGGTGGAGGAGCTGAAGCTTTCTTT. This encodes CASRIGGGAEAFF.

This chain joins TRBV19 and TRBJ2-3; D gene ambiguous. This CDR3 is built from 15 residues. With 3 bases removed from V and 6 bases from J, the gap between germline ends came to 16 bases. The germline gives CDR1 LNHDA, CDR2 SQIVND (reference sequence). The CDR3: CASSMTRARRDTQYF. CDR3 nucleotides: TGTGCCAGTAGTATGACAAGGGCTCGCCGGGATACGCAGTATTTT.

The V and J genes are TRBV28 and TRBJ1-2; 8 bases are a match to TRBD1. Germline values: CDR1 MDHEN, CDR2 SYDVKM. V was clipped by 5 bases and J by 3 bases; unmatched bases: 11. This CDR3 spans 16 amino acids. The CDR3 nucleotides are TGTGCCAGCAGTCTCCAGAGAATGACAGGGGACTATGGCTACACCTTC. It yields the protein CASSLQRMTGDYGYTF.

This clone was counted only a few times. This rearrangement joins TRBV6-6 to TRBJ1-5, with D unclear. CDR3 length: 14 amino acids. Germline CDR1 MNHNY, CDR2 SVGAGI (reference sequence). Trimming removed 2 bases at V and 4 bases at J, with 9 bases between. CDR3 sequence (DNA): TGTGCCAGCAGTTACGGGCAGCGAAATCAGCCCCAGCATTTT. It codes for CASSYGQRNQPQHF.

This chain connects TRBV5-1 to TRBJ2-5; TRBD2 agrees at 8 bases. Germline trimming cut 0 bases from V and 7 bases from J; bases unmatched to any gene: 5. The CDR3 is 14 amino acids. Germline V lookup: CDR1 SGHRS, CDR2 YFSETQ. The CDR3 sequence: CASSLGGLAGTQYF. The CDR3 DNA reads as TGCGCCAGCAGCTTGGGTGGACTAGCCGGGACCCAGTACTTC. The variable domain in full, completed from reference TRBV5-1 and TRBJ2-5, reads KAGVTQTPRYLIKTRGQQVTLSCSPISGHRSVSWYQQTPGQGLQFLFEYFSETQRNKGNFPGRFSGRQFSNSRSEMNVSTLELGDSALYLCASSLGGLAGTQYFGPGTRLLVL.

The chain employs TRBV5-8 and TRBJ1-3; maybe TRBD1 (5 bases). Deletions cut 4 bases from V and 0 bases from J, with 17 bases between. CDR3 length: 17 residues. Germline CDR1 SGHTS, CDR2 YDEGEE. The CDR3: CASSRETATSSGNTIYF. DNA of the CDR3: TGTGCCAGCAGCCGGGAGACAGCTACCTCCTCTGGAAACACCATATATTTT.

The chain joins TRBV5-1 to TRBJ2-7; 7 bases map to TRBD1. CDR3 length equals 14 residues. Trimming cost V 3 bases and J 2 bases; bases outside gene matches: 5. From germline, CDR1 is SGHRS and CDR2 YFSETQ. The CDR3 DNA follows: TGCGCCAGCAGCTCGTTGACAGGGACCTACGAGCAGTACTTC. It translates to CASSSLTGTYEQYF.

Only a few counts were recorded for this clone. The chain links TRBV6-6 to TRBJ2-7; D remains ambiguous. Germline V gene sequence: CDR1 MNHNY, CDR2 SVGAGI (reference sequence). V was trimmed by 2 bases and J by 7 bases, leaving 9 bases between them. The CDR3 has 12 residues. The CDR3 region is CASSYTPREQYF. The CDR3 DNA sequence: TGTGCCAGCAGTTACACCCCGCGGGAGCAGTACTTC.

V gene TRBV6-4 combines with J gene TRBJ1-2; D may be TRBD1 (5 bases). This CDR3 has 13 amino acids. In germline, CDR1 is MRHNA, CDR2 SNTAGT. V lost 6 bases and J lost 8, with 16 bases in between. CDR3 sequence (DNA): TGTGCCAGCAGCCGCTCGGGGGGAGGAGGCTACACCTTC. It yields the protein CASSRSGGGGYTF.

The V gene is TRBV28, the J gene TRBJ1-2; D is uncertain. Germline lookup yields CDR1 MDHEN and CDR2 SYDVKM. V gave up 6 bases and J gave up 2 bases, with 10 bases separating them. The CDR3 is 13 amino acids. CDR3: CASRASPNYGYTF. The CDR3, as DNA: TGTGCCAGCAGGGCCTCGCCCAACTATGGCTACACCTTC.

This chain connects TRBV9 to TRBJ2-1; 10 bases line up with TRBD2. The germline V gene has CDR1 SGDLS and CDR2 YYNGEE. The CDR3 contains 16 residues. V lost 0 bases to trimming and J lost 4 bases; unmatched junction nucleotides: 4. CDR3 sequence reads: CASSVGVAGGYNEQFF. CDR3 nucleotides: TGTGCCAGCAGCGTAGGAGTAGCGGGAGGATACAATGAGCAGTTCTTC. The full variable domain, rest sourced from reference TRBV9 and TRBJ2-1, is DSGVTQTPKHLITATGQRVTLRCSPRSGDLSVYWYQQSLDQGLQFLIQYYNGEERAKGNILERFSAQQFPDLHSELNLSSLELGDSALYFCASSVGVAGGYNEQFFGPGTRLTVL.

This rearrangement joins TRBV7-2 to TRBJ2-7; TRBD2 agrees at 7 bases. Trimming removed 5 bases from V and 4 bases from J; junction bases left unmatched: 8. This CDR3 spans 14 amino acids. In germline, CDR1 is SGHTA, CDR2 FQGNSA. CDR3 in DNA: TGTGCCAGCAGCCGCTCGCGGGAGAAATACGAGCAGTACTTC. Residues: CASSRSREKYEQYF. Supplemented by reference TRBV7-2 and TRBJ2-7, the full variable domain reads GAGVSQSPSNKVTEKGKDVELRCDPISGHTALYWYRQSLGQGLEFLIYFQGNSAPDKSGLPSDRFSAERTGGSVSTLTIQRTQQEDSAVYLCASSRSREKYEQYFGPGTRLTVT.

The V gene is TRBV27, the J gene TRBJ1-1, with TRBD1 as a possible D gene (5 bases). The V end was cut by 6 bases, the J end by 1 base, with 15 bases between. The length of the CDR3 is 15 residues. CDR1 and CDR2 (germline): MNHEY, SMNVEV (reference sequence). The CDR3 loop is CASRGAGTENTEAFF. The CDR3 bases are TGTGCCAGCAGAGGCGCAGGGACGGAGAACACTGAAGCTTTCTTT.

The rearrangement links TRBV6-1 to TRBJ2-2; TRBD1 matches 8 bases. Germline-derived CDR1 and CDR2 are MNHNS and SASEGT. V lost 11 bases and J lost 4; bases outside the gene matches: 9. This CDR3 region has 14 residues. DNA of the CDR3: TGTGCCGGCGCCGGGACAGGTTTCACCGGGGAGCTGTTTTTT. Translation gives CAGAGTGFTGELFF.

This clone appeared a single time. The chain employs TRBV5-1 and TRBJ2-1; D possibly corresponds to TRBD1 (5 bases). The germline V gene encodes CDR1 SGHRS and CDR2 YFSETQ. CDR3 length equals 16 residues. V lost 2 bases to trimming and J lost 7 bases, with 19 bases between them. The CDR3 protein is CASSFQLPTVPNEQFF. Here the CDR3 DNA reads TGCGCCAGCAGCTTCCAATTACCGACAGTCCCTAATGAGCAGTTCTTC.

The rearrangement joins TRBV2 to TRBJ2-7; D not certain. There are 11 residues in the CDR3. The germline V gene encodes CDR1 SNHLY and CDR2 FYNNEI. Trimming removed 7 bases at V and 6 bases at J, with 10 bases between. The CDR3 region has the DNA TGTGCCAGCATTATGGCTCGCGAGCAGTACTTC. Amino acid sequence: CASIMAREQYF.

This chain uses TRBV9 with TRBJ1-2; possibly TRBD1 for D (6 bases). V lost 7 bases to trimming and J lost 1 base, with 11 bases between them. The CDR3 is 13 residues long. Germline lookup yields CDR1 SGDLS and CDR2 YYNGEE. The CDR3 sequence: CASQGTSNYGYTF. CDR3 DNA sequence: TGTGCCAGCCAGGGGACCAGTAACTATGGCTACACCTTC. The full variable domain, in which reference TRBV9 and TRBJ1-2 provide the parts outside the CDR3, is DSGVTQTPKHLITATGQRVTLRCSPRSGDLSVYWYQQSLDQGLQFLIQYYNGEERAKGNILERFSAQQFPDLHSELNLSSLELGDSALYFCASQGTSNYGYTFGSGTRLTVV.